A selection of T cell receptor beta chains follows, all from one sample in a study of response to subunit inactivated influenza vaccine. MiXCR, applied by TCRdb to the RT-PCR reads, yields one record per CDR3 protein. The sample has about 570,000 distinct CDR3 sequences; approximately 11% are singletons. This same sample was also part of a study on T cells expressing NK-cell markers.

The source material was PBMCs from blood, sampled on the day of vaccination. Receptors originate from a man aged 50 or older who received an inactivated influenza vaccine. The CDR3 runs from the conserved cysteine through the conserved F or W. D genes are given only for firm matches. A clone size is listed for some rows: how often the clone was seen (once, few, many), or a class if it is expanded.

V,size,J,D,CDR3,DNA
TRBV4-3,few,TRBJ2-1,-,CASSQGGRNNYNEQFF,TGCGCCAGCAGCCAAGGGGGGCGGAATAACTACAATGAGCAGTTCTTC
TRBV12-3/TRBV12-4,-,TRBJ1-2,-,CASSPGQTYGYTF,TGTGCCAGCTCCCCTGGACAGACCTATGGCTACACCTTC
TRBV4-2,few,TRBJ2-1,-,CASSQTSYNEQFF,TGTGCCAGCAGCCAGACTAGTTACAATGAGCAGTTCTTC
TRBV18,few,TRBJ2-6,-,CASSPMDSQVVLTF,TGTGCCAGCTCACCAATGGACAGTCAAGTCGTGCTGACTTTC
TRBV10-3,few,TRBJ2-2,-,CAISVLNRSPGELFF,TGTGCCATCAGTGTATTAAACCGGAGCCCCGGGGAGCTGTTTTTT
TRBV20-1,-,TRBJ2-3,-,CSATGLHTDTQYF,TGCAGTGCGACGGGACTCCACACAGATACGCAGTATTTT
TRBV27,few,TRBJ2-7,TRBD2,CASSNGLAYEQYF,TGTGCCAGCAGTAACGGACTAGCCTACGAGCAGTACTTC
TRBV12-3/TRBV12-4,-,TRBJ2-7,TRBD2,CASSSERGVYEQYF,TGTGCCAGCAGTTCCGAGCGGGGCGTCTACGAGCAGTACTTC
TRBV12-3/TRBV12-4,many,TRBJ2-5,TRBD1,CASSSRTGRQETQYF,TGTGCCAGCAGCAGCCGGACAGGGCGGCAAGAGACCCAGTACTTC
TRBV20-1,-,TRBJ2-1,-,CSAPRRSGVGEQFF,TGCAGTGCCCCACGGAGGTCAGGGGTGGGTGAGCAGTTCTTC
TRBV12-3/TRBV12-4,-,TRBJ2-6,-,CASTFGAGANVLTF,TGTGCCAGCACCTTTGGGGCTGGGGCCAACGTCCTGACTTTC
TRBV7-3,-,TRBJ2-1,-,CASSLSSAAYNEQFF,TGTGCCAGCAGCTTGTCGTCGGCAGCCTACAATGAGCAGTTCTTC
TRBV5-1,few,TRBJ2-6,-,CASSEGLDDSGANVLTF,TGCGCCAGCAGCGAAGGACTGGACGACTCTGGGGCCAACGTCCTGACTTTC
TRBV4-3,few,TRBJ2-7,TRBD2,CASSHLWGTSGGQSYEQYF,TGCGCCAGCAGCCATCTATGGGGGACTAGCGGGGGGCAATCCTACGAGCAGTACTTC
TRBV27,-,TRBJ1-5,TRBD1,CASRSGTGGNQPQHF,TGTGCCAGCAGATCCGGGACAGGCGGCAATCAGCCCCAGCATTTT
TRBV4-2,few,TRBJ2-3,-,CASSQALAGSPSDTQYF,TGTGCCAGCAGCCAAGCATTGGCGGGATCCCCCTCAGATACGCAGTATTTT